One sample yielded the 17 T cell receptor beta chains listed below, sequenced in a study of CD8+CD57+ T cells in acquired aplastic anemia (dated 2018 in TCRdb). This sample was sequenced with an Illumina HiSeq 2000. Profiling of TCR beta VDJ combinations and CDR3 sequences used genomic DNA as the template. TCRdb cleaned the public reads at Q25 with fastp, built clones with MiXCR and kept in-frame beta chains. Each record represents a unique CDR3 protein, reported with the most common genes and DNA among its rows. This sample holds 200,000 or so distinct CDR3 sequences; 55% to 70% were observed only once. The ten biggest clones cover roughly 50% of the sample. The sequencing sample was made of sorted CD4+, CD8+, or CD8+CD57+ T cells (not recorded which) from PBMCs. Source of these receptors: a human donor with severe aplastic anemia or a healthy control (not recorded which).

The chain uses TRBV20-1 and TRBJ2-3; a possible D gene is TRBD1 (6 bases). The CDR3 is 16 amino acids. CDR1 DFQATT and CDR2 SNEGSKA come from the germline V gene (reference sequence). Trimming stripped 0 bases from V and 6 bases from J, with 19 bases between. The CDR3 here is CSARDGQGPPGDTQYF. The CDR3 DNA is TGCAGTGCTAGAGATGGCCAGGGGCCCCCAGGGGATACGCAGTATTTT.

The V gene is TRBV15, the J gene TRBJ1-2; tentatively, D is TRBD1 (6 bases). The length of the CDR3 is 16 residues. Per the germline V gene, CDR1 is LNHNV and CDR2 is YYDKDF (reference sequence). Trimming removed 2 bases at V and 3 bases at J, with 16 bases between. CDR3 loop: CATSRPTWDTHYGYTF. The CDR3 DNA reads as TGTGCCACCAGCAGACCTACCTGGGACACCCACTATGGCTACACCTTC.

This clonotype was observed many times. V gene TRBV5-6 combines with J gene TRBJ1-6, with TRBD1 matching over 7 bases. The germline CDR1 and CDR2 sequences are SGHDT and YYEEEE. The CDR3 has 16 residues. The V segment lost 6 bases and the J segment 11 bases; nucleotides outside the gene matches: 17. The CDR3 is CASTTGPDTGEAPLHF. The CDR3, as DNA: TGTGCCAGCACCACAGGGCCCGACACAGGGGAGGCACCCCTCCACTTT.

CDR3 region: CSVPDPGANVLTF. DNA of the CDR3: TGCAGTGTCCCCGACCCTGGGGCCAACGTCCTGACTTTC. The rearrangement uses TRBV20-1 and TRBJ2-6, with D unclear. V was pared by 7 bases and J by 2 bases, with 9 bases between. Germline V gene sequence: CDR1 DFQATT, CDR2 SNEGSKA (reference sequence). The CDR3 runs to 13 residues.

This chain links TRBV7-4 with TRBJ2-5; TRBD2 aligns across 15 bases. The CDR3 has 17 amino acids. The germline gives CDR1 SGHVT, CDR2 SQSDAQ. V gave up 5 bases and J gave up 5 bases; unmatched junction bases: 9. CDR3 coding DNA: TGTGCCAGCAGCCAACCTATCGGACTAGCGGGAGGGGAGACCCAGTACTTC. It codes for CASSQPIGLAGGETQYF. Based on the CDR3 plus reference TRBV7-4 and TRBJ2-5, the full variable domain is GAGVSQSPRYKVAKRGRDVALRCDSISGHVTLYWYRQTLGQGSEVLTYSQSDAQRDKSGRPSGRFSAERPERSVSTLKIQRTEQGDSAVYLCASSQPIGLAGGETQYFGPGTRLLVL.

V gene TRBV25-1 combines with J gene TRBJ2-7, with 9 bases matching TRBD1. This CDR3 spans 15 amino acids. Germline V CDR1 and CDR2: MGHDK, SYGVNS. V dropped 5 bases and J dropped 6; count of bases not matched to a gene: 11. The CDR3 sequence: CASSNPGQGGLEQYF. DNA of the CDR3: TGTGCCAGCAGTAACCCGGGACAGGGAGGCCTCGAGCAGTACTTC.

CDR3 region: CASSVNDNEQFF. In DNA, the CDR3 is TGTGCCAGCAGCGTAAACGACAATGAGCAGTTCTTC. This chain connects TRBV9 to TRBJ2-1; unclear D gene. Germline V gene data show CDR1 as SGDLS and CDR2 as YYNGEE. V shed 1 base and J shed 5 bases, with 4 bases lying between them. CDR3 length: 12 residues.

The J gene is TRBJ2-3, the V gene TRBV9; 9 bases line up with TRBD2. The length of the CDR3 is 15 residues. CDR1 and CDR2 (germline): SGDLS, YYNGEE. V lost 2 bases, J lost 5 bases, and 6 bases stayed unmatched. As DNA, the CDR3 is TGTGCCAGCAGCGTGCTTAGCGGGAGTGGAGATACGCAGTATTTT. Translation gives CASSVLSGSGDTQYF.

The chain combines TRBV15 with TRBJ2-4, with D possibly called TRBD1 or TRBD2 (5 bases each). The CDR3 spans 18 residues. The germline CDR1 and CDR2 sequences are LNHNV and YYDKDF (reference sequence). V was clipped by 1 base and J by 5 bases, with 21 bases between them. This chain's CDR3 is CATSRVRGVRGAQNIQYF. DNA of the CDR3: TGTGCCACCAGCAGAGTACGAGGGGTTCGAGGGGCACAAAACATTCAGTACTTC.

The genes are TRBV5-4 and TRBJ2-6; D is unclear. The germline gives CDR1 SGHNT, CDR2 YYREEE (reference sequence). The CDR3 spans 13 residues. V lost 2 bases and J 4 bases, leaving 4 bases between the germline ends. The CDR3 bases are TGTGCCAGCAGCTTCTACGGGGCCAACGTCCTGACTTTC. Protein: CASSFYGANVLTF.

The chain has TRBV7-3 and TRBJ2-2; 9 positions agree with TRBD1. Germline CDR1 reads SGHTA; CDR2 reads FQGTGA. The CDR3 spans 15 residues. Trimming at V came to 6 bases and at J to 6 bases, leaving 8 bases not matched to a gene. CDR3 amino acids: CASSPGTGFPGELFF. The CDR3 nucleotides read TGTGCCAGCAGTCCCGGGACAGGGTTCCCCGGGGAGCTGTTTTTT.

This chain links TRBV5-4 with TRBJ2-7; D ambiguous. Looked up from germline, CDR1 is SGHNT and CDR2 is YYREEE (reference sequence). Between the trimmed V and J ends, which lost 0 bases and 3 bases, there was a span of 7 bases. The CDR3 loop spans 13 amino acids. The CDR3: CASSLGPNYEQYF. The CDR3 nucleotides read TGTGCCAGCAGCTTGGGTCCGAACTACGAGCAGTACTTC.

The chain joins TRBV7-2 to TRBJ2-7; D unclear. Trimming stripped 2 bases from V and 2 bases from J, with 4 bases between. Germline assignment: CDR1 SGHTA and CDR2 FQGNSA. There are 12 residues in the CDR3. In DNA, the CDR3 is TGTGCCAGCAGCTTAATAGCCTACGAGCAGTACTTC. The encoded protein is CASSLIAYEQYF.

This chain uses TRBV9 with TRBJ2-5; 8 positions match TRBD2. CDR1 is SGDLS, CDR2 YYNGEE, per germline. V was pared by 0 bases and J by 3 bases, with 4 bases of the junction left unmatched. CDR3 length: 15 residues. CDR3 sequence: CASSVETGGEETQYF. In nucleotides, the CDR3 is TGTGCCAGCAGCGTAGAGACGGGGGGGGAAGAGACCCAGTACTTC.

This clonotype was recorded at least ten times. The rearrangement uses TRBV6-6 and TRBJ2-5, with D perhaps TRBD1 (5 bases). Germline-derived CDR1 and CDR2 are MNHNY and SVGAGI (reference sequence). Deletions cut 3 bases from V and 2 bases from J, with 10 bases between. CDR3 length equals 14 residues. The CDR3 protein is CASSYTGIQETQYF. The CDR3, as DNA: TGTGCCAGCAGTTATACAGGAATACAAGAGACCCAGTACTTC.

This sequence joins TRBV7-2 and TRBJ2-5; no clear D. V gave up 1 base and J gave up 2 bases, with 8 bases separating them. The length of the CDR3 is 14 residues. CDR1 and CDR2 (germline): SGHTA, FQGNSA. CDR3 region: CASSLVIGQETQYF. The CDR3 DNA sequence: TGTGCCAGCAGCTTAGTTATAGGGCAAGAGACCCAGTACTTC.

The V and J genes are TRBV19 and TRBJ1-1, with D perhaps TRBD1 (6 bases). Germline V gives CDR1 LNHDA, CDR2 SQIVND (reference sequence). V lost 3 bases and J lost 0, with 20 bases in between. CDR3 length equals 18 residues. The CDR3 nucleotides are TGTGCCAGTAGTATCCGCACCTACAGGGACCCCATGAACACTGAAGCTTTCTTT. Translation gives CASSIRTYRDPMNTEAFF.